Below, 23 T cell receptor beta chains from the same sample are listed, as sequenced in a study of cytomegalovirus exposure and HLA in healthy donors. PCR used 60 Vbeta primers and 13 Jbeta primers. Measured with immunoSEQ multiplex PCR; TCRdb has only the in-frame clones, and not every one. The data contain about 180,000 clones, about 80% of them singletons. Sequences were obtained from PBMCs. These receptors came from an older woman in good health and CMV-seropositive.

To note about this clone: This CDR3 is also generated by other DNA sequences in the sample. CDR3 in DNA: TGTGCCAGCTCGGGAGGAGGGGAAGAAAAACTGTTTTTT. Its protein product is CASSGGGEEKLFF. This chain links TRBV18 with TRBJ1-4; possible D gene TRBD1, 5 bases. This CDR3 has 13 residues. V shed 6 bases and J shed 8 bases, with 13 bases lying between them. Germline assignment: CDR1 KGHSH and CDR2 LQKENI.

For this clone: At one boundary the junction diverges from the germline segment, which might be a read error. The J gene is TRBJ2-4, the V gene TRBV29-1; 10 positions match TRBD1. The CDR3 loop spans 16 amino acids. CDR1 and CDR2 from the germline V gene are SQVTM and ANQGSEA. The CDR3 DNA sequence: TGCAGCGTTGAAGGGGGACAGGGGCTAGCCAAAAACAGTCAGTACTTC. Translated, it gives CSVEGGQGLAKNSQYF. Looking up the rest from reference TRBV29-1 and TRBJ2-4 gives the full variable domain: SAVISQKPSRDICQRGTSLTIQCQVDSQVTMMFWYRQQPGQSLTLIATANQGSEATYESGFVIDKFPISRPNLTFSTLTVSNMSPEDSSIYLCSVEGGQGLAKNSQYFGAGTRLSVL.

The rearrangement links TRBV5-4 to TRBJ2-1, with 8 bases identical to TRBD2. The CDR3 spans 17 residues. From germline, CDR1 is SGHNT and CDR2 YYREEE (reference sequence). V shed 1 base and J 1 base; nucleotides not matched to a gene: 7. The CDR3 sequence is CASSLRKAGGSYNEQFF. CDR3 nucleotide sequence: TGTGCCAGCAGCTTGAGGAAGGCGGGAGGATCCTACAATGAGCAGTTCTTC.

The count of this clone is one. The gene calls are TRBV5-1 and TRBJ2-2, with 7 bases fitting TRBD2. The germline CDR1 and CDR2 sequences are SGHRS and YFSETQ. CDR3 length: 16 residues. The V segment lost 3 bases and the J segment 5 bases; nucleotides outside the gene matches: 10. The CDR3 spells CASSWAGEVKTGELFF. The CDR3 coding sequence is TGCGCCAGCAGCTGGGCGGGAGAGGTAAAGACCGGGGAGCTGTTTTTT. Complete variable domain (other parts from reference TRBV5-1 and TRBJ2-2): KAGVTQTPRYLIKTRGQQVTLSCSPISGHRSVSWYQQTPGQGLQFLFEYFSETQRNKGNFPGRFSGRQFSNSRSEMNVSTLELGDSALYLCASSWAGEVKTGELFFGEGSRLTVL.

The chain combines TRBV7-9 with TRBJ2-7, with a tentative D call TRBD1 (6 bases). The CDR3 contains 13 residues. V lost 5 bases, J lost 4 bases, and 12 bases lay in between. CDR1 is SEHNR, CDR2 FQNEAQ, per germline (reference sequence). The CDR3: CASSPWDIYEQYF. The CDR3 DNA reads TGTGCCAGCAGCCCGTGGGACATTTACGAGCAGTACTTC.

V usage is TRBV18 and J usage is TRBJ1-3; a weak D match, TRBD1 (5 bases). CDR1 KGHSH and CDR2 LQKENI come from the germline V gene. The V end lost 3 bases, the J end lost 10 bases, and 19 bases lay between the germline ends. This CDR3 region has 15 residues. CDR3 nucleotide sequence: TGTGCCAGCTCACCGGGGCCTCCCGGTTTCAGGACCATATATTTT. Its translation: CASSPGPPGFRTIYF.

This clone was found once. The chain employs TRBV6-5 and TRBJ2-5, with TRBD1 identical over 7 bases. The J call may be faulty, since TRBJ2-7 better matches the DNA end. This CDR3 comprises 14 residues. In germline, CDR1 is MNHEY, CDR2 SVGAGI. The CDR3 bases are TGTGCCAGCAGCCGACAGGGTAGCTCCTACGAGCAGTACTTC. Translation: CASSRQGSSYEQYF.

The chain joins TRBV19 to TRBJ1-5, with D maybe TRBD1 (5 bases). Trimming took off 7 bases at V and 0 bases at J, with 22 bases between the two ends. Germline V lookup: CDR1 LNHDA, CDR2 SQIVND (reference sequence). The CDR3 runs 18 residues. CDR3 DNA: TGTGCCAGTAAATCCTACGGGAGGGGTGGCTATAGCAATCAGCCCCAGCATTTT. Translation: CASKSYGRGGYSNQPQHF.

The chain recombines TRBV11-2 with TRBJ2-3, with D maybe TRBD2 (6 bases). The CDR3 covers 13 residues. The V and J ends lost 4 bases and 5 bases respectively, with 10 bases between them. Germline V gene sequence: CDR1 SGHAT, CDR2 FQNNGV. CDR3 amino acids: CASSWRVIDTQYF. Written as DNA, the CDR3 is TGTGCCAGCAGCTGGAGGGTTATAGATACGCAGTATTTT.

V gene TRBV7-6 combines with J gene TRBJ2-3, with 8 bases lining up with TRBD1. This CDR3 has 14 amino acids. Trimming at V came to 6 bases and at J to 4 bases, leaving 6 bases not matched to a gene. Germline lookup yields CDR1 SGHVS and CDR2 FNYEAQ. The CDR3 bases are TGTGCCAGCAGACTAGGACAGGGCCCAGATACGCAGTATTTT. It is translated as CASRLGQGPDTQYF.

The CDR3 spells CASSFASGSIGGELFF. The CDR3 bases are TGTGCCAGCAGTTTCGCTAGCGGGTCCATTGGGGGGGAGCTGTTTTTT. The rearrangement uses TRBV27 and TRBJ2-2, with TRBD2 matching 8 bases. The CDR3 is 16 residues long. Germline lookup yields CDR1 MNHEY and CDR2 SMNVEV (reference sequence). J lost 8 bases, V lost 3 bases, and 11 bases had no gene match.

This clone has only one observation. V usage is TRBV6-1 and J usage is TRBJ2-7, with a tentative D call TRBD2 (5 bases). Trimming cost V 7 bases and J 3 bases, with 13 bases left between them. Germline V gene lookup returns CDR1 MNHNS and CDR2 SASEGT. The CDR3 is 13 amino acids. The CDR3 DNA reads TGTGCCAGCACCTCCTGGGCGGGCTACGAGCAGTACTTC. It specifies CASTSWAGYEQYF.

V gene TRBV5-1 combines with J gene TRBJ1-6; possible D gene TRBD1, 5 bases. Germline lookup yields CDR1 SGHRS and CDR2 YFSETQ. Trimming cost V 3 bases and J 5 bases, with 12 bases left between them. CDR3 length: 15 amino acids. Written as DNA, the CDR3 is TGCGCCAGCAGCTCCCGCCCAGGGAATAATTCACCCCTCCACTTT. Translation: CASSSRPGNNSPLHF. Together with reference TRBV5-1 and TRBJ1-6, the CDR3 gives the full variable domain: KAGVTQTPRYLIKTRGQQVTLSCSPISGHRSVSWYQQTPGQGLQFLFEYFSETQRNKGNFPGRFSGRQFSNSRSEMNVSTLELGDSALYLCASSSRPGNNSPLHFGNGTRLTVT.

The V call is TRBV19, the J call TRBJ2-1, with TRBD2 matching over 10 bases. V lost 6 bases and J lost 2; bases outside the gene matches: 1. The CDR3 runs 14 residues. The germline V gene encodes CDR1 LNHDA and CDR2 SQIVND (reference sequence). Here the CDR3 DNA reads TGTGCCAGTAGACTAGCGGGACCCTACAATGAGCAGTTCTTC. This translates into CASRLAGPYNEQFF.

The CDR3 DNA reads TGTGCCAGCAGTTACCTACAGGGGGCTAGCTACACCTTC. Translating gives CASSYLQGASYTF. V gene TRBV6-5 combines with J gene TRBJ1-2, with 9 positions matching TRBD1. Losses at the gene ends were 2 bases for V and 9 bases for J; bases not matched to a gene: 4. The germline CDR1 and CDR2 sequences are MNHEY and SVGAGI. The CDR3 spans 13 residues.

In DNA form, the CDR3 reads TGTGCCAGCGGACTTACAAATGGCTACACCTTC. This codes for CASGLTNGYTF. This rearrangement joins TRBV5-6 to TRBJ1-2; D gene ambiguous. Germline CDR1 is SGHDT and CDR2 is YYEEEE. This CDR3 comprises 11 residues. Trimming took 7 bases from V and 6 from J, leaving 10 bases between them.

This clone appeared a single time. This CDR3 is CASTLTGLNTEAFF. The CDR3 DNA sequence: TGTGCCAGCACCCTGACAGGACTGAACACTGAAGCTTTCTTT. V is TRBV5-8 and J is TRBJ1-1; D may be TRBD1 (6 bases). V was shortened by 6 bases and J by 0 bases, with 12 bases between the two germline ends. This CDR3 region has 14 residues. The germline CDR1 and CDR2 sequences are SGHTS and YDEGEE.

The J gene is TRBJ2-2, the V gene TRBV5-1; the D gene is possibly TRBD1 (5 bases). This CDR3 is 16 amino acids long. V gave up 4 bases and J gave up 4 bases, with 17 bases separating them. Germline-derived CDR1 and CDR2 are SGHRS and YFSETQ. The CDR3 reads CASSPQGATITGELFF. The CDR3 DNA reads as TGCGCCAGCAGCCCGCAGGGTGCGACAATCACCGGGGAGCTGTTTTTT.

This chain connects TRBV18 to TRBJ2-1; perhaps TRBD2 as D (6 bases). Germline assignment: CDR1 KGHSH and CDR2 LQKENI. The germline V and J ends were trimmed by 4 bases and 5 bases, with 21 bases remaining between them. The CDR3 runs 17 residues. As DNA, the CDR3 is TGTGCCAGCTCACTGCACGAACCGGGACTCCACAACAATGAGCAGTTCTTC. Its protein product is CASSLHEPGLHNNEQFF.

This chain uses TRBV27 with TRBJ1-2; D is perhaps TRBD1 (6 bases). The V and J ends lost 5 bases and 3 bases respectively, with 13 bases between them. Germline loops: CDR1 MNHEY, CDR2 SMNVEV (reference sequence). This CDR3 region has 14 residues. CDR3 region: CASSAGVSHYGYTF. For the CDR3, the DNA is TGTGCCAGCAGTGCAGGGGTCTCGCACTATGGCTACACCTTC.

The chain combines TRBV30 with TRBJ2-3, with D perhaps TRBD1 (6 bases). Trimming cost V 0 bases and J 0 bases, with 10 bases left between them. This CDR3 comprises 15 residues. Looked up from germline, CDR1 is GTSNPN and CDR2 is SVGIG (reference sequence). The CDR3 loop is CAWSVRDTSTDTQYF. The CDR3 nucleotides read TGTGCCTGGAGTGTACGGGACACCAGCACAGATACGCAGTATTTT.

The CDR3 loop reads CASSYEGVWGNTIYF. The CDR3 region has the DNA TGTGCCAGCAGTTACGAGGGGGTGTGGGGAAACACCATATATTTT. The chain employs TRBV6-6 and TRBJ1-3, with D possibly being TRBD1 (6 bases). V shed 2 bases and J shed 4 bases, with 12 bases lying between them. Looked up from germline, CDR1 is MNHNY and CDR2 is SVGAGI (reference sequence). CDR3 length equals 15 residues.

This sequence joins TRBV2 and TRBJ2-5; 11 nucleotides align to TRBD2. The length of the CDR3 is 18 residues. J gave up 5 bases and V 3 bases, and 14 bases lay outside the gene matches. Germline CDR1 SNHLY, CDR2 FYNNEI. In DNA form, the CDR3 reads TGTGCCAGCAGTGAGGATCGTGGGACTAGCGGAGGGCGGGAGACCCAGTACTTC. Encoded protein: CASSEDRGTSGGRETQYF.